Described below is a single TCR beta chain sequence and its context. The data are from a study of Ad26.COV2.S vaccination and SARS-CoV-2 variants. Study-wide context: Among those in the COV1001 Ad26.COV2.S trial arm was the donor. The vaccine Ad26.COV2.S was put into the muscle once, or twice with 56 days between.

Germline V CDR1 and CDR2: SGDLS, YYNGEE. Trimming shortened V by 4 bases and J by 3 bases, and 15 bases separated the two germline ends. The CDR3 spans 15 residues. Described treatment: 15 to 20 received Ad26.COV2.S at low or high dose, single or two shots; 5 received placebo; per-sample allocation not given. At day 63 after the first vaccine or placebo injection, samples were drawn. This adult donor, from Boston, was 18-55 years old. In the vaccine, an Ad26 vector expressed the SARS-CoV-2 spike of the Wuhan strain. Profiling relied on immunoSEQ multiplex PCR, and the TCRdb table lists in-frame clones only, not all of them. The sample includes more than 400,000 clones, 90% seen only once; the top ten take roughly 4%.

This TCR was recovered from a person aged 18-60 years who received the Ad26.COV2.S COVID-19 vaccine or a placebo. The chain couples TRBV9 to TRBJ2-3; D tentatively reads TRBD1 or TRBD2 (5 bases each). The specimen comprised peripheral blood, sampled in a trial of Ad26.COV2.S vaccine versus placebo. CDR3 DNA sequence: TGTGCCAGCAGCAACCGGGGCCCCGAAACAGATACGCAGTATTTT. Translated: CASSNRGPETDTQYF.